One and the same sample provided the 26 T cell receptor beta chains below, sequenced in a study of T-cell reconstitution after alpha-beta-depleted transplantation in children. During its preparation, the TCRbeta library received unique molecular identifiers. TCRdb called the PCR reads again in MiXCR, with one record for every CDR3 protein. Of roughly 190,000 distinct CDR3 sequences listed, approximately 15% are singletons. Sample: PBMCs from the stem cell graft donor, taken from the stem cell graft. The receptors come from a human donor who donated a stem cell graft to a child with acute lymphoblastic leukemia.

This clonotype was counted many times. The chain has TRBV5-1 and TRBJ1-1; 11 bases fit TRBD1. Unmatched junction bases numbered 4, after V lost 5 bases and J lost 4 bases. Germline V gives CDR1 SGHRS, CDR2 YFSETQ. The CDR3 totals 14 residues. The CDR3 DNA sequence: TGCGCCAGCAGACCGGGACAGGGGGGCACTGAAGCTTTCTTT. Translating gives CASRPGQGGTEAFF.

This clonotype occurred many times. The chain employs TRBV7-9 and TRBJ2-6; 10 nucleotides align to TRBD1. CDR1 is SEHNR, CDR2 FQNEAQ, per germline (reference sequence). The V gene end was trimmed by 5 bases and the J gene end by 2 bases; junction bases not matched to a gene: 3. The CDR3 contains 16 residues. The CDR3 spells CASSPGTGAGANVLTF. DNA of the CDR3: TGTGCCAGCAGCCCCGGGACAGGGGCTGGGGCCAACGTCCTGACTTTC. Together with reference TRBV7-9 and TRBJ2-6, the CDR3 gives the full variable domain: DTGVSQNPRHKITKRGQNVTFRCDPISEHNRLYWYRQTLGQGPEFLTYFQNEAQLEKSRLLSDRFSAERPKGSFSTLEIQRTEQGDSAMYLCASSPGTGAGANVLTFGAGSRLTVL.

This clonotype was detected many times. CDR3 coding DNA: TGCAGTGCACTCCCGGGGACGAGCACAGATACGCAGTATTTT. Translating gives CSALPGTSTDTQYF. The chain has TRBV20-1 and TRBJ2-3; D may match TRBD1 or TRBD2 (5 bases each). CDR3 size: 14 residues. The germline V gene has CDR1 DFQATT and CDR2 SNEGSKA (reference sequence). V was cut by 6 bases and J by 0 bases, with 13 bases left in between.

This clonotype came up many times. The genes are TRBV20-1 and TRBJ2-7; 10 bases fit TRBD1. The germline gives CDR1 DFQATT, CDR2 SNEGSKA (reference sequence). The CDR3 covers 13 residues. J gave up 3 bases and V 5 bases, and 4 bases lay outside the gene matches. The CDR3 reads CSAPRTGGYEQYF. The CDR3 DNA is TGCAGTGCTCCAAGGACAGGGGGCTACGAGCAGTACTTC.

This clonotype was seen at least ten times. The chain employs TRBV7-2 and TRBJ2-3; D is undetermined. V was trimmed by 5 bases and J by 1 base, leaving 10 bases between them. CDR1 is SGHTA, CDR2 FQGNSA, per germline. This CDR3 comprises 14 residues. In DNA form, the CDR3 reads TGTGCCAGCAGCCAACAGCTTGGCACAGATACGCAGTATTTT. It encodes CASSQQLGTDTQYF.

The chain recombines TRBV7-9 with TRBJ2-7, with TRBD1 matching over 10 bases. V dropped 5 bases and J dropped 3; count of bases not matched to a gene: 10. CDR1 and CDR2 from the germline V gene are SEHNR and FQNEAQ (reference sequence). The CDR3 contains 16 residues. For the CDR3, the DNA is TGTGCCAGCAGCACACCCCGGGACAGGGGCGACTACGAGCAGTACTTC. Translated: CASSTPRDRGDYEQYF. Filled out from reference TRBV7-9 and TRBJ2-7, the complete variable domain reads DTGVSQNPRHKITKRGQNVTFRCDPISEHNRLYWYRQTLGQGPEFLTYFQNEAQLEKSRLLSDRFSAERPKGSFSTLEIQRTEQGDSAMYLCASSTPRDRGDYEQYFGPGTRLTVT.

The rearrangement links TRBV11-2 to TRBJ2-1; D may match TRBD1 or TRBD2 (6 bases each). Trimming removed 5 bases at V and 6 bases at J, with 26 bases between. The CDR3 is made up of 18 amino acids. Germline V CDR1 and CDR2: SGHAT, FQNNGV. The chain's CDR3 is CASSLRLGQGRDGNEQFF. The CDR3 DNA sequence: TGTGCCAGCAGCCTAAGACTAGGTCAGGGGCGAGATGGCAATGAGCAGTTCTTC.

This clonotype showed up many times. This chain joins TRBV12-3 or TRBV12-4 and TRBJ2-5, with TRBD2 identical over 9 bases. This CDR3 is built from 14 residues. V lost 3 bases to trimming and J lost 4 bases; unmatched junction nucleotides: 3. The CDR3 here is CASSLSSGRETQYF. The CDR3 nucleotides read TGTGCCAGCAGTTTGAGTAGCGGGAGAGAGACCCAGTACTTC.

This clonotype was picked up many times. Here the CDR3 DNA reads TGTGCCAGCAGCTCGGGACAGGGAGTCTACGAGCAGTACTTC. It encodes CASSSGQGVYEQYF. V usage is TRBV7-2 and J usage is TRBJ2-7, with 9 bases matching TRBD1. The CDR3 is made up of 14 amino acids. From germline, CDR1 is SGHTA and CDR2 FQGNSA. The V segment lost 4 bases and the J segment 3 bases; nucleotides outside the gene matches: 4.

There are many counts of this clonotype. The J gene is TRBJ2-1, the V gene TRBV25-1; D remains unclear. Germline V CDR1 and CDR2: MGHDK, SYGVNS. The CDR3 loop spans 12 amino acids. The V end was cut by 6 bases, the J end by 8 bases, with 11 bases between. The CDR3 DNA follows: TGTGCCAGCAGAAGGACGGGCGATGAGCAGTTCTTC. Encoded protein: CASRRTGDEQFF.

The CDR3 sequence: CASSYSKYGPYEQYF. CDR3 bases: TGTGCCAGCAGTTACTCGAAATACGGACCCTACGAGCAGTACTTC. This chain links TRBV6-5 with TRBJ2-7; no reliable D call. Germline CDR1 and CDR2: MNHEY and SVGAGI. CDR3 length: 15 residues. Trimming left V 0 bases short and J 2 bases short, with 11 bases between.

This clonotype was observed at least ten times. V usage is TRBV5-1 and J usage is TRBJ2-5, with D possibly TRBD1 on 6 matching bases. Per germline, CDR1 SGHRS and CDR2 YFSETQ. V lost 2 bases to trimming and J lost 2 bases, with 13 bases between them. The CDR3 totals 15 residues. CDR3 DNA sequence: TGCGCCAGCAGCTTAGGCTCCAGGGGACAAGAGACCCAGTACTTC. It specifies CASSLGSRGQETQYF.

This clonotype was recorded only once. The rearrangement uses TRBV11-3 and TRBJ2-7; TRBD2 is a possible D gene (5 bases). The germline CDR1 and CDR2 sequences are SGHNT and YENEEA. Trimming stripped 5 bases from V and 5 bases from J, with 13 bases between. CDR3 length: 13 residues. DNA for the CDR3: TGTGCCAGCAGCGGGAGAGGAAGGAACGAGCAGTACTTC. It translates to CASSGRGRNEQYF.

The chain links TRBV11-2 to TRBJ2-1, with 7 bases that match TRBD1. The germline CDR1 and CDR2 sequences are SGHAT and FQNNGV. With 8 bases clipped from V and 3 bases from J, the junction kept 1 base outside the gene matches. The CDR3 loop spans 12 amino acids. DNA of the CDR3: TGTGCCAGCCGGGACAGCTACAATGAGCAGTTCTTC. This translates into CASRDSYNEQFF.

This clonotype was observed many times. The rearrangement uses TRBV5-1 and TRBJ2-1; TRBD2 aligns across 9 bases. Germline CDR1 is SGHRS and CDR2 is YFSETQ. The CDR3 spans 16 residues. Losses at the gene ends were 2 bases for V and 8 bases for J; bases not matched to a gene: 11. The CDR3 loop reads CASSLNSGSEADEQFF. Written as DNA, the CDR3 is TGCGCCAGCAGCTTAAATAGCGGGAGTGAGGCAGATGAGCAGTTCTTC.

This clonotype has at least ten counts. The chain is built from TRBV7-9 and TRBJ1-2; D is ambiguous. CDR1 SEHNR and CDR2 FQNEAQ come from the germline V gene (reference sequence). V was pared by 0 bases and J by 3 bases, with 8 bases between. There are 14 residues in the CDR3. CDR3 loop: CASSLAPGHYGYTF. The CDR3 coding sequence is TGTGCCAGCAGCTTAGCCCCAGGTCACTATGGCTACACCTTC. The full variable domain, in which reference TRBV7-9 and TRBJ1-2 provide the parts outside the CDR3, is DTGVSQNPRHKITKRGQNVTFRCDPISEHNRLYWYRQTLGQGPEFLTYFQNEAQLEKSRLLSDRFSAERPKGSFSTLEIQRTEQGDSAMYLCASSLAPGHYGYTFGSGTRLTVV.

This clonotype has ten or more counts. V and J are TRBV5-1 and TRBJ2-7; possibly TRBD2 for D (5 bases). With 4 bases removed from V and 2 bases from J, the gap between germline ends came to 16 bases. The CDR3 runs to 15 residues. Germline CDR1 is SGHRS and CDR2 is YFSETQ. The CDR3, as DNA: TGCGCCAGCAGCCCCGAGGGAAAACCAGCCTACGAGCAGTACTTC. This encodes CASSPEGKPAYEQYF.

This clonotype was counted at least ten times. The chain couples TRBV6-2 or TRBV6-3 to TRBJ2-7, with 10 bases fitting TRBD2. Germline trimming cut 6 bases from V and 0 bases from J; bases unmatched to any gene: 5. The CDR3 runs to 15 residues. Germline assignment: CDR1 MNHEY and CDR2 SVGEGT. CDR3 amino acids: CASSLGLADSYEQYF. For the CDR3, the DNA is TGTGCCAGCAGCCTCGGACTAGCGGACTCCTACGAGCAGTACTTC.

As regards this clonotype: A much more abundant neighbour one base away suggests this may be a read error. The J gene is TRBJ2-5, the V gene TRBV5-1; possibly TRBD1 for D (6 bases). The CDR3 is made up of 14 amino acids. Trimming cost V 2 bases and J 4 bases, with 12 bases left between them. Germline V gene sequence: CDR1 SGHRS, CDR2 YFSETQ. The CDR3: CASSFGTWPETQYF. CDR3 coding DNA: TGCGCCAGCAGCTTTGGGACATGGCCAGAGACCCAGTACTTC. The full variable domain, its missing parts supplied by reference TRBV5-1 and TRBJ2-5, is KAGVTQTPRYLIKTRGQQVTLSCSPISGHRSVSWYQQTPGQGLQFLFEYFSETQRNKGNFPGRFSGRQFSNSRSEMNVSTLELGDSALYLCASSFGTWPETQYFGPGTRLLVL.

The DNA of the CDR3 is TGTGCCAGCAGTTTACGGGGCGATGAGCAGTTCTTC. Protein sequence: CASSLRGDEQFF. V gene TRBV28 combines with J gene TRBJ2-1; either TRBD1 or TRBD2 may supply D (5 bases each). Germline CDR1 MDHEN, CDR2 SYDVKM. Between the trimmed V and J ends, which lost 2 bases and 8 bases, there was a span of 7 bases. The CDR3 runs 12 residues.

Ten or more counts support this clonotype. The J gene is TRBJ2-7, the V gene TRBV7-9; 10 positions match TRBD2. There are 14 residues in the CDR3. Germline CDR1 reads SEHNR; CDR2 reads FQNEAQ (reference sequence). Germline trimming cut 5 bases from V and 3 bases from J; bases unmatched to any gene: 4. Written as DNA, the CDR3 is TGTGCCAGCAGCCCAGGACTAGCGGTCTACGAGCAGTACTTC. Translation: CASSPGLAVYEQYF. Complete variable domain (other parts from reference TRBV7-9 and TRBJ2-7): DTGVSQNPRHKITKRGQNVTFRCDPISEHNRLYWYRQTLGQGPEFLTYFQNEAQLEKSRLLSDRFSAERPKGSFSTLEIQRTEQGDSAMYLCASSPGLAVYEQYFGPGTRLTVT.

On this clonotype itself: A much larger clone sits a single nucleotide away, making a read error possible. V is TRBV18 and J is TRBJ2-5; D gene ambiguous. The CDR3 runs 16 residues. Per the germline V gene, CDR1 is KGHSH and CDR2 is LQKENI. The CDR3 DNA reads as TGTGCCAGCCCACCATCGGACGGCAGTGGGTTGGAGACCCAGTACTTC. The encoded protein is CASPPSDGSGLETQYF.

This clonotype came up many times. The J gene is TRBJ2-1, the V gene TRBV12-3 or TRBV12-4; D is ambiguous. V was cut by 5 bases and J by 5 bases, with 7 bases left in between. The CDR3 has 12 residues. In DNA, the CDR3 is TGTGCCAGCAGTCCACCCGACAATGAGCAGTTCTTC. Translation gives CASSPPDNEQFF.

The V call is TRBV7-7, the J call TRBJ2-1; D could derive from TRBD1 or TRBD2 (5 bases each). Germline V lookup: CDR1 SSHAT, CDR2 FNYEAQ (reference sequence). This CDR3 contains 18 residues. V lost 5 bases to trimming and J lost 0 bases, with 20 bases between them. Here the CDR3 DNA reads TGTGCCAGCAGCCCCCTCCCGGGACCCCAAAGCTCCTACAATGAGCAGTTCTTC. Translation gives CASSPLPGPQSSYNEQFF.

This clonotype was picked up many times. V gene TRBV7-8 combines with J gene TRBJ2-1, with 11 bases identical to TRBD1. Germline loops: CDR1 SGHVS, CDR2 FQNEAQ. This CDR3 is built from 16 residues. J lost 2 bases, V lost 2 bases, and 2 bases had no gene match. CDR3 nucleotide sequence: TGTGCCAGCAGCTTATGGGGACAGGGGGCCTACAATGAGCAGTTCTTC. It encodes CASSLWGQGAYNEQFF.

V usage is TRBV19 and J usage is TRBJ2-3; unclear D gene. The CDR3 has 13 amino acids. Germline CDR1 is LNHDA and CDR2 is SQIVND (reference sequence). V was cut by 0 bases and J by 6 bases, with 7 bases left in between. CDR3 sequence reads: CASSIDLDDTQYF. DNA for the CDR3: TGTGCCAGTAGTATAGATCTGGATGATACGCAGTATTTT.